This T cell receptor beta chain is from a study of beta chain features in type 1 diabetes (dated by TCRdb to 2016 to 2018). General notes on the study: No differences in mean age, gender distribution, total cell number or subset yield were found between patients and healthy donors. In the study, recently diagnosed type 1 diabetes patients and matched healthy donors were compared on the TCRB repertoires of their sorted circulating CD4+ T cell subsets. A total of about 100,000,000 sorted cells were examined across all samples, and RNA yield correlated strongly with the number of cells per subset. Regulatory and stem cell-like memory subsets were isolated from only 8 patients and about eight healthy donors, whereas naive and central memory subsets came from all 30 or so donors. General findings and caveats noted by the study authors: PCR may preferentially amplify shorter templates, but because patient and control samples were amplified and corrected together, any resulting skew would affect both groups equally. Sequencing cDNA rather than genomic DNA could over-represent highly expressing activated cells, although activation and CD3 levels did not differ between groups. Only small numbers of individuals were included in the HLA sub-analyses, which left unresolved whether HLA type had any influence on TCRB rearrangement. Fewer insertions and more nucleotide deletions at VDJ recombination sites were observed in patients with type 1 diabetes, implying thymic rearrangement abnormalities. Naive, central memory and regulatory TCRB repertoires appeared to be more similar among patients than among healthy donors. Type 1 diabetes patients showed a moderate but significant shortening of TCRB CDR3 length in all four CD4+ subsets.

This clone was counted between two and nine times. The clone's antigen remains unknown. It has no much larger one-base neighbor in the sample; base qualities were not kept. The High Capacity cDNA Reverse Transcription Kit was used to reverse transcribe all of the isolated RNA, meaning that expressed TCRB transcripts were what got sequenced. Deep immunoSEQ sequencing was applied to naive, central memory and regulatory T cell samples, giving an average of about 3.6 million total reads per sample. Sorted cells were lysed in RLT buffer and RNA was extracted with DNase-treated RNeasy Micro or Mini kits, depending on cell number. To prevent cross-contamination, each cell subset was processed individually, whereas patient and healthy donor samples were processed jointly. Using the immunoSEQ multiplex PCR, TCRB sequences were amplified from cDNA into 87-bp fragments spanning the CDR3 region. Sequencing of the amplicons was done on the Illumina HiSeq platform. For the original study's pipeline: Synthetic template baselines were used to correct PCR bias computationally, reads within Hamming distance 2 were collapsed, and singletons that could not be merged were discarded. Reads were aligned to IMGT to assign V, D and J genes, CDR3 length, and insertions or deletions at six rearrangement sites. Within each subset, clonotype counts were normalized to sorted cell number, after which true diversity and Gini coefficients were computed with the tcR R package. The overlap coefficient, calculated on TCRB nucleotide sequences, was used to quantify repertoire sharing. As a proxy for the pre-selection repertoire, out-of-frame TCRB sequences from naive cells were analyzed. In TCRdb, the immuneACCESS table is reduced to in-frame sequences with V and J assigned. These tables do not hold every clone; where another copy was compared, an unresolved V gene accounts for under half, and the others remain unexplained. V, J and clone size were drawn from that table, and D and trimming were deduced from the DNA. In all, the sample holds approximately 470,000 clones, and around 30% of those were seen once. About 0.065% of the sample rests with the top ten.

Trimming at the junction amounts to 0 bases on V and 4 bases on J, and the germline ends lie 15 bases apart. From a lookup of the germline V gene (reference sequence), CDR1 and CDR2 are GTSNPN and SVGIG. The CDR3 contains 15 residues, cysteine and phenylalanine counted. Kept here is only the CDR3 DNA, which spans 45 bases and is read in frame from base 1. A single peripheral blood draw of about 116 mL on average was collected from each donor into heparinised tubes. A BD FACSAria II was used to sort naive, central memory, regulatory and stem cell-like memory CD4+ T cells with a panel that included CD45RO, CCR7, CD25, CD127, CD95 and CD27. All sorted populations exceeded 95% purity. Right away, PBMCs were isolated by Lymphoprep density gradient centrifugation and were stained directly, with no culture step. So that batch effects would be minimized, each experiment stained and sorted samples in pairs, pairing one healthy donor with one patient.

The sequence came from a man aged 18 to 30 in good health. The rearrangement combines TRBV30 with TRBJ1-2, with TRBD1 as a weak D call on 5 bases. The sample comprised naive CD4+ T cells from blood. Per the publication, the cell subset or site label means: true naive CD4+ T cells. In nucleotides, the sequence is TGTGCCTGGAGTGTCAGGGAACAAAGCCTCTATGGCTACACCTTC. The resulting protein is CAWSVREQSLYGYTF. With all but the CDR3 taken from the reference TRBV30 and TRBJ1-2 genes, the full variable domain is: SQTIHQWPATLVQPVGSPLSLECTVEGTSNPNLYWYRQAAGRGLQLLFYSVGIGQISSEVPQNLSASRPQDRQFILSSKKLLLSDSGFYLCAWSVREQSLYGYTFGSGTRLTVV.